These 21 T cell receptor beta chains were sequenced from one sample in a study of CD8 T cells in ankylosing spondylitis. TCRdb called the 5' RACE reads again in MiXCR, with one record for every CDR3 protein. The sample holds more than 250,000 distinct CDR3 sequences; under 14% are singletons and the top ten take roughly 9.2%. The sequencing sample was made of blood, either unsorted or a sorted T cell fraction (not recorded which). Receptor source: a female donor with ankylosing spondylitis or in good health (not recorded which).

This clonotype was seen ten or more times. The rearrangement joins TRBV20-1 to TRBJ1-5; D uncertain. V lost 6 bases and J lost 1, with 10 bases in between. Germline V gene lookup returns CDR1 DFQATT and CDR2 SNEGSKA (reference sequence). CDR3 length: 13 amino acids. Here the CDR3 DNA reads TGCAGTGCCGGGGTGGGAAGCAATCAGCCCCAGCATTTT. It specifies CSAGVGSNQPQHF.

The CDR3 sequence: CSAELGEGVQETQYF. The CDR3 DNA reads as TGCAGTGCTGAATTGGGAGAAGGTGTTCAAGAGACCCAGTACTTC. The V and J genes are TRBV20-1 and TRBJ2-5; maybe TRBD2 (5 bases). V was pared by 5 bases and J by 2 bases, with 18 bases between. The V gene's germline CDR1 is DFQATT and CDR2 SNEGSKA (reference sequence). CDR3 length equals 15 residues.

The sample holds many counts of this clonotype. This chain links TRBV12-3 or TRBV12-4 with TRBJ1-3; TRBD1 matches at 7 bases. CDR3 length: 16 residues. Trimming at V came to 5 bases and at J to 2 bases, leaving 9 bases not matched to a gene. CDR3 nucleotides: TGTGCCAGCAGTCCCACAGGGGTTAGTGCTGGAAACACCATATATTTT. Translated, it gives CASSPTGVSAGNTIYF.

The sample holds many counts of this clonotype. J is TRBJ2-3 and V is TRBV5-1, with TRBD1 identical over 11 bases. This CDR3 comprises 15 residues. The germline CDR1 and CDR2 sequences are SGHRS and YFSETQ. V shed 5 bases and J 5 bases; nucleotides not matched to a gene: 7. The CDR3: CASRRRTGGEDTQYF. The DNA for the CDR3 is TGCGCCAGCAGACGTAGGACAGGGGGCGAAGATACGCAGTATTTT.

The CDR3 here is CSARSQMSNQPQHF. CDR3 sequence (DNA): TGCAGTGCTAGATCGCAGATGAGCAATCAGCCCCAGCATTTT. This rearrangement joins TRBV20-1 to TRBJ1-5; D uncertain. With 2 bases removed from V and 1 base from J, the gap between germline ends came to 9 bases. This CDR3 has 14 residues. From germline, CDR1 is DFQATT and CDR2 SNEGSKA (reference sequence).

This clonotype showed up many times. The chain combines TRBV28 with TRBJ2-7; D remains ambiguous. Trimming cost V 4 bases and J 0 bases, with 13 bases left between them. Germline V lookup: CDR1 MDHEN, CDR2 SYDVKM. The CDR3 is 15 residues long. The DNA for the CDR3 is TGTGCCAGCAGTTCGACCTACCTGAGCTCCTACGAGCAGTACTTC. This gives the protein CASSSTYLSSYEQYF. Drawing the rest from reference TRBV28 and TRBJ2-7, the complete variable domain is DVKVTQSSRYLVKRTGEKVFLECVQDMDHENMFWYRQDPGLGLRLIYFSYDVKMKEKGDIPEGYSVSREKKERFSLILESASTNQTSMYLCASSSTYLSSYEQYFGPGTRLTVT.

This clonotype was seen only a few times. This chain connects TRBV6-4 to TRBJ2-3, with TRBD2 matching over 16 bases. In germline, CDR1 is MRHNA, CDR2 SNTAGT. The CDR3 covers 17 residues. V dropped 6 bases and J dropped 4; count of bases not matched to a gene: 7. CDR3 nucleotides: TGTGCCAGCAGCGCCGGGACTAGCGGGGGGGCGGCAGATACGCAGTATTTT. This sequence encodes CASSAGTSGGAADTQYF.

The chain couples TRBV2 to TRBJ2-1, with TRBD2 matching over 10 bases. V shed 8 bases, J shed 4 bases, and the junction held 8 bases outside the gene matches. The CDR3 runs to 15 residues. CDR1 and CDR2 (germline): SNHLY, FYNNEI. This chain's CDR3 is CASEGAGGAYNEQFF. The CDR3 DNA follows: TGTGCCAGCGAGGGAGCGGGGGGGGCTTACAATGAGCAGTTCTTC.

The CDR3, as DNA: TGTGCCAGCGGTCAAAAGCAGGGGTACCAAGAGACCCAGTACTTC. Its translation: CASGQKQGYQETQYF. The rearrangement joins TRBV5-4 to TRBJ2-5, with TRBD1 as a possible D gene (6 bases). The germline V gene has CDR1 SGHNT and CDR2 YYREEE (reference sequence). V shed 7 bases and J shed 0 bases, with 16 bases lying between them. The CDR3 consists of 15 residues.

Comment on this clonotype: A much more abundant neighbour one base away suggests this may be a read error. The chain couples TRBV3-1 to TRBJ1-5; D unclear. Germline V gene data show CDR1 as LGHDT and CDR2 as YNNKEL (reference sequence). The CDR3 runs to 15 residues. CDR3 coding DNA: TGTGCCAGCTGCCAAGGGCAGTATAGCAATCAGCCCCAGCATTTT. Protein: CASCQGQYSNQPQHF. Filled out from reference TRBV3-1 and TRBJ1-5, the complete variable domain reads DTAVSQTPKYLVTQMGNDKSIKCEQNLGHDTMYWYKQDSKKFLKIMFSYNNKELIINETVPNRFSPKSPDKAHLNLHINSLELGDSAVYFCASCQGQYSNQPQHFGDGTRLSIL.

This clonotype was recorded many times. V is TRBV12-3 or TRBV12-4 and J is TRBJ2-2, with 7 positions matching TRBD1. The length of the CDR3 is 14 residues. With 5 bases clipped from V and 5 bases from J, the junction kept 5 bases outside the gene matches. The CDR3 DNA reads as TGTGCCAGCAGTGCACAGGGGCGGACCGGGGAGCTGTTTTTT. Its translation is CASSAQGRTGELFF.

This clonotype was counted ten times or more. Here the CDR3 reads CSAGRLGSGYEQYF. In nucleotides, the CDR3 is TGCAGTGCCGGACGACTAGGATCGGGGTACGAGCAGTACTTC. The chain has TRBV20-1 and TRBJ2-7; tentative D call: TRBD2 (6 bases). The CDR3 has 14 residues. Trimming pared 6 bases from V and 4 bases from J, leaving 19 bases between. Germline V CDR1 and CDR2: DFQATT, SNEGSKA (reference sequence).

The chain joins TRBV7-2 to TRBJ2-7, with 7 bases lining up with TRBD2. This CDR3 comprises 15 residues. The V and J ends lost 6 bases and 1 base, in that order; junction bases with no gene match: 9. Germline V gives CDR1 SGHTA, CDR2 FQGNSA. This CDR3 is CASSRGSGPSYEQYF. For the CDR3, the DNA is TGTGCCAGCAGTAGGGGTAGCGGGCCTTCCTACGAGCAGTACTTC. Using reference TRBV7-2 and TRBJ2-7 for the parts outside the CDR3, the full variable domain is GAGVSQSPSNKVTEKGKDVELRCDPISGHTALYWYRQSLGQGLEFLIYFQGNSAPDKSGLPSDRFSAERTGGSVSTLTIQRTQQEDSAVYLCASSRGSGPSYEQYFGPGTRLTVT.

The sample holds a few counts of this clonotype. DNA for the CDR3: TGTGCCTGGAGTGTTGGCACTTCAGTTGGAGATACGCAGTATTTT. The encoded protein is CAWSVGTSVGDTQYF. The rearrangement links TRBV30 to TRBJ2-3, with D unresolved. V lost 0 bases, J lost 5 bases, and 15 bases lay in between. The CDR3 contains 15 residues. The germline V gene encodes CDR1 GTSNPN and CDR2 SVGIG (reference sequence). Full variable domain (missing parts from reference TRBV30 and TRBJ2-3): SQTIHQWPATLVQPVGSPLSLECTVEGTSNPNLYWYRQAAGRGLQLLFYSVGIGQISSEVPQNLSASRPQDRQFILSSKKLLLSDSGFYLCAWSVGTSVGDTQYFGPGTRLTVL.

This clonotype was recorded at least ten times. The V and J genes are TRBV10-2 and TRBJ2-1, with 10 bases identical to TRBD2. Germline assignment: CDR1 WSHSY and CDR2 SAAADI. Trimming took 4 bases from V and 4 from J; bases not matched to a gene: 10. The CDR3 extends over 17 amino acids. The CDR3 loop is CASSGSLLAGTYNEQFF. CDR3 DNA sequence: TGCGCCAGCAGTGGTTCACTACTAGCGGGGACTTACAATGAGCAGTTCTTC.

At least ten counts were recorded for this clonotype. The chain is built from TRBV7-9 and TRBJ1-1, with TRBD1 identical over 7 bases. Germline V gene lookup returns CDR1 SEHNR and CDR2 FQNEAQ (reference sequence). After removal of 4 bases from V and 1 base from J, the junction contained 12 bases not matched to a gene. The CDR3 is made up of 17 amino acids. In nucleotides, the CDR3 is TGTGCCAGCAGCTCGACAGGGAACAAAATACCGAACACTGAAGCTTTCTTT. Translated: CASSSTGNKIPNTEAFF.

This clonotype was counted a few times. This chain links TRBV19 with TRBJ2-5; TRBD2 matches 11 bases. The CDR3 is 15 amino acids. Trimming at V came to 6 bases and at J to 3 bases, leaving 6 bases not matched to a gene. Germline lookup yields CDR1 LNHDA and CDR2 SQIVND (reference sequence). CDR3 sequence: CASRGRGLAEETQYF. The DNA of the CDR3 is TGTGCCAGTAGGGGCCGGGGACTAGCGGAAGAGACCCAGTACTTC.

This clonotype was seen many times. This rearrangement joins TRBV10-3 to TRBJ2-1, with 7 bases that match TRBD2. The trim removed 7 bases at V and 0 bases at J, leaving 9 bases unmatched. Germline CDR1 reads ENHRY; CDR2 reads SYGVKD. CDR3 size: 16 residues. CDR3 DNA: TGTGCCATCACAGAGCGGGGACGGAGCTCCTACAATGAGCAGTTCTTC. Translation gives CAITERGRSSYNEQFF.

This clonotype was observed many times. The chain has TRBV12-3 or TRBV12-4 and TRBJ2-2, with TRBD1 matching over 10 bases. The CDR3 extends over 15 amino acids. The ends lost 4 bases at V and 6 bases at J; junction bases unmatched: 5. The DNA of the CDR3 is TGTGCCAGCAGTTCGCCCGGACAGGGGGCCGGGGAGCTGTTTTTT. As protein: CASSSPGQGAGELFF.

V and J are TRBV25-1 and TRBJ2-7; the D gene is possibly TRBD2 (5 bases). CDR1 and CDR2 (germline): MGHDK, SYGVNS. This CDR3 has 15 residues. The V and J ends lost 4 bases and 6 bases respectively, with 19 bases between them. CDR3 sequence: CASSGVREGSREQYF. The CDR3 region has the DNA TGTGCCAGCAGTGGTGTCCGGGAAGGTTCTCGCGAGCAGTACTTC.

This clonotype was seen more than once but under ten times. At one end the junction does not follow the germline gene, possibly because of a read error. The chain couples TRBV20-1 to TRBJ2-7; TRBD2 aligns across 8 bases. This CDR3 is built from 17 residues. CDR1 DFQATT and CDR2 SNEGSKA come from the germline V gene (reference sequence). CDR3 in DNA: TGCTGTGCTAGAGCCAATATGGCTAGCGGGCTAAAGGGCGAGCAGTACTTC. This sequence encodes CCARANMASGLKGEQYF.